A selection of T cell receptor beta chains follows, all from one sample in a study of blood T cell repertoires in COVID-19. TCRdb's table, derived via immunoSEQ multiplex PCR, lists solely in-frame clones and lacks some. The sample yields 300,000 to 350,000 clones, 88% seen once. Sample: peripheral blood. The receptor set was obtained from a young woman with COVID-19, enrolled during active disease. Both conserved end residues are trimmed from each CDR3. A D gene is named only where the DNA matches it firmly.

CDR3 length | D gene | V gene | CDR3 protein
13 | TRBD2 | TRBV5-4 | ASSLIGAGGNEQF
12 | NA | TRBV5-4 | ASSPGWANYGYT
13 | NA | TRBV6-2/TRBV6-3 | ASSRRGASTDTQY
11 | NA | TRBV6-2/TRBV6-3 | ASSYSGSNIQY
15 | NA | TRBV7-2 | ASSLVGRAGRNSPLH
11 | TRBD2 | TRBV19 | ATTSGGINEQF
13 | TRBD1 | TRBV4-3 | ASSHRQGDSYEQY
14 | NA | TRBV5-4 | ASSSGHGRQLYGYT
14 | NA | TRBV5-6 | ASSLFPRAAWETQY
11 | NA | TRBV4-2 | ASSQGGHLGYT
11 | NA | TRBV5-4 | ASSSFERHQEF
19 | TRBD1 | TRBV19 | ASRILEGGQLRSVIDQPQH
14 | TRBD1 | TRBV5-1 | ASSPEGRGVNSPLH